This TCR beta chain was sequenced for a study of identical twins. Each CDR3 protein gets one entry after TCRdb re-called the 5' RACE reads with MiXCR. The sample has a few hundred thousand distinct CDR3 sequences, approximately 18% seen once. This clonotype has ten or more counts. The trim removed 3 bases at V and 0 bases at J, leaving 9 bases unmatched. The length of the CDR3 is 18 residues. Sequenced sample: naive T cells sorted from blood. The genes are TRBV12-3 or TRBV12-4 and TRBJ2-3; 10 nucleotides agree with TRBD2. This clonotype originated in a man aged 50-60 years in good health. The chain's CDR3 is CASSFGGTSGKSTDTQYF. The CDR3 DNA follows: TGTGCCAGCAGTTTTGGGGGCACTAGCGGGAAAAGCACAGATACGCAGTATTTT.